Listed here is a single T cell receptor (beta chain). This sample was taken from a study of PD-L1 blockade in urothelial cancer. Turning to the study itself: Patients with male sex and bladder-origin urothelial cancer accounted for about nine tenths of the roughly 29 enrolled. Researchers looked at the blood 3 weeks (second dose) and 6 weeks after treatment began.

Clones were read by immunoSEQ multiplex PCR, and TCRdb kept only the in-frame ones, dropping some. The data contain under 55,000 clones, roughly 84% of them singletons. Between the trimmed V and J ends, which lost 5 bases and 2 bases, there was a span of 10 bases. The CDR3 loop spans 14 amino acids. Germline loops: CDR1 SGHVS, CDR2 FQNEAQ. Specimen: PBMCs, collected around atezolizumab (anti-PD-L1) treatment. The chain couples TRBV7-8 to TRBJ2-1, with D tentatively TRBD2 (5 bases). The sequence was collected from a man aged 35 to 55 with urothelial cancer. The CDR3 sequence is CASSPAGAYNEQFF. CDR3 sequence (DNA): TGTGCCAGCAGCCCCGCCGGGGCCTACAATGAGCAGTTCTTC.